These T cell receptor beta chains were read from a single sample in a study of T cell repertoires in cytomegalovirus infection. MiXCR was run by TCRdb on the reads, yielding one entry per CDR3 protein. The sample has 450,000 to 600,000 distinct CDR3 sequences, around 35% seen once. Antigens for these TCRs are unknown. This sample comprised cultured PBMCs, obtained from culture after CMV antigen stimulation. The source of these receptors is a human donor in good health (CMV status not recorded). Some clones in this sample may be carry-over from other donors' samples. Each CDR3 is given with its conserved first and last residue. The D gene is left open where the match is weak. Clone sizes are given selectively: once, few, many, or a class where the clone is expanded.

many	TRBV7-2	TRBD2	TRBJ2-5	CASSFGIAGGETQYF	TGTGCCAGCAGCTTTGGGATAGCGGGAGGGGAGACCCAGTACTTC
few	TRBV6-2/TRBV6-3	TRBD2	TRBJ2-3	CASTKLAGPGSDTQYF	TGTGCCAGCACCAAACTAGCGGGACCTGGATCAGATACGCAGTATTTT
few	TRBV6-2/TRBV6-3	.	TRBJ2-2	CASRTGHFTNTGELFF	TGTGCCAGCAGAACGGGACATTTTACGAACACCGGGGAGCTGTTTTTT
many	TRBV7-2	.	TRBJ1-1	CASSLALVTEAFF	TGTGCCAGCAGCCTAGCATTGGTCACTGAAGCTTTCTTT
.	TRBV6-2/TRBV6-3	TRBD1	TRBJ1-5	CASSPLPTGLVYSNQPQHF	TGTGCCAGCAGTCCCCTCCCGACAGGGTTGGTTTATAGCAATCAGCCCCAGCATTTT
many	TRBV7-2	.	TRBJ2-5	CASSLQPGAETQYF	TGTGCCAGCAGCTTACAGCCGGGGGCGGAGACCCAGTACTTC
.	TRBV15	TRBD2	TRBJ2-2	CATSTGTSGRGELFF	TGTGCCACCAGCACAGGGACTAGCGGGAGAGGGGAGCTGTTTTTT
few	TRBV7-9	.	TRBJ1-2	CASSLAETANNGYTF	TGTGCCAGCAGCTTAGCAGAGACAGCGAACAATGGCTACACCTTC
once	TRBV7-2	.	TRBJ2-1	CASRGEDKNEQFF	TGTGCCAGCAGGGGGGAGGATAAAAATGAGCAGTTCTTC
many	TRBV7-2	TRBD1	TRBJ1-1	CASRRGQGHTEAFF	TGTGCCAGCCGCCGGGGACAGGGACACACTGAAGCTTTCTTT
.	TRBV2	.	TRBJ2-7	CASGGGLSSYEQYF	TGTGCCAGTGGGGGGGGCCTGAGCTCCTACGAGCAGTACTTC
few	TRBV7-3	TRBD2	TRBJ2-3	CASSYGWRELSTDTQYF	TGTGCCAGCAGCTATGGGTGGCGGGAGCTGAGCACAGATACGCAGTATTTT
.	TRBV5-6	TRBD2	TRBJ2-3	CASSLGSSGLFTDTQYF	TGTGCCAGCAGCTTGGGGTCTAGCGGGCTATTCACAGATACGCAGTATTTT
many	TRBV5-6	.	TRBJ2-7	CASSLGRSSYEQYF	TGTGCCAGCAGCTTGGGGAGGAGCTCCTACGAGCAGTACTTC
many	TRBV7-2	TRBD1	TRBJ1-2	CASSLGQGHYGYTF	TGTGCCAGCAGCCTGGGACAGGGCCACTATGGCTACACCTTC
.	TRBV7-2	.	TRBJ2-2	CASSILLQGTGELFF	TGTGCCAGCAGCATTCTCCTCCAAGGCACCGGGGAGCTGTTTTTT
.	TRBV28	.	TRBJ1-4	CAACPGGFQKLFF	TGTGCCGCATGCCCTGGGGGGTTTCAAAAACTGTTTTTT
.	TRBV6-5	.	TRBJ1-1	CASSYSRPENTEAFF	TGTGCCAGCAGTTACTCGAGGCCGGAGAACACTGAAGCTTTCTTT
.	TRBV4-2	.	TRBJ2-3	CASSQEIGGAAGDTQYF	TGTGCCAGCAGCCAAGAAATCGGAGGGGCGGCTGGGGATACGCAGTATTTT
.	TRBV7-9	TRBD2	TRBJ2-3	CASSETSGRPDTQYF	TGTGCCAGCAGCGAAACTAGCGGGAGGCCAGATACGCAGTATTTT
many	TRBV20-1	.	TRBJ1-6	CSASSGVSPLHF	TGCAGTGCTAGCTCGGGGGTCTCTCCCCTCCACTTT
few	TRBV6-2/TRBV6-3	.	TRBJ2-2	CASSYSRRRNTGELFF	TGTGCCAGCAGTTACTCAAGGCGGAGAAACACCGGGGAGCTGTTTTTT
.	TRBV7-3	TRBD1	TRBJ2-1	CASSLTDRGYNEQFF	TGTGCCAGCAGCTTAACTGACAGGGGGTACAATGAGCAGTTCTTC
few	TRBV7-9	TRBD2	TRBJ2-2	CASSPPGSGGLAGPAGDTGELFF	TGTGCCAGCAGCCCACCAGGAAGTGGGGGATTAGCGGGACCCGCCGGGGACACCGGGGAGCTGTTTTTT
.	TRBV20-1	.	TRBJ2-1	CSARDQKGIGQKSYNEQFF	TGCAGTGCTAGAGATCAGAAGGGAATAGGACAGAAGTCCTACAATGAGCAGTTCTTC
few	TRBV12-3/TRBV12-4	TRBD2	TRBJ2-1	CASRSSREFSYNEQFF	TGTGCCAGCAGATCATCGCGGGAGTTCTCCTACAATGAGCAGTTCTTC
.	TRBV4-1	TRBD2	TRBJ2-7	CASSAGLAKMNYEQYF	TGCGCCAGCAGCGCCGGACTAGCGAAGATGAACTACGAGCAGTACTTC
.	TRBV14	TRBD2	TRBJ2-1	CASSQIAGGLIHNEQFF	TGTGCCAGCAGCCAGATAGCGGGAGGGCTAATCCACAATGAGCAGTTCTTC
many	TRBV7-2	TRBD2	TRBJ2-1	CASSWTSGGGGEQFF	TGTGCCAGCAGCTGGACTAGCGGGGGAGGGGGGGAGCAGTTCTTC
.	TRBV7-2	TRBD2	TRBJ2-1	CASSLNSGTLDEQFF	TGTGCCAGCAGCTTAAACAGCGGGACTTTGGATGAGCAGTTCTTC
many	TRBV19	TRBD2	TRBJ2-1	CASSSYGLAGANEQFF	TGTGCCAGTAGTAGCTATGGACTAGCGGGGGCTAATGAGCAGTTCTTC
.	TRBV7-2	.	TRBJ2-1	CASSSGGISYNEQFF	TGTGCCAGCAGCTCCGGAGGGATTTCCTACAATGAGCAGTTCTTC
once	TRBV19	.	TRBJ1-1	CASRHPGTDTEAFF	TGTGCCAGCCGCCACCCAGGGACGGACACTGAAGCTTTCTTT
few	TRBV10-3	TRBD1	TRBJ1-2	CAINGGQKYGYTF	TGTGCCATCAATGGGGGACAGAAGTATGGCTACACCTTC
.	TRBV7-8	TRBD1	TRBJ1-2	CASSPRRGHLGYTF	TGTGCCAGCAGCCCCCGGAGGGGGCATTTGGGCTACACCTTC
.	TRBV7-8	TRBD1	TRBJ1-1	CASSWTGSMNTEAFF	TGTGCCAGCAGCTGGACAGGCTCCATGAACACTGAAGCTTTCTTT
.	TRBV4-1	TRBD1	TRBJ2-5	CASSPGQGDEETQYF	TGCGCCAGCAGCCCGGGACAGGGAGATGAAGAGACCCAGTACTTC
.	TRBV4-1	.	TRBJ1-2	CASSLRSGQTSNYGYTF	TGCGCCAGCAGCCTCCGGTCAGGACAGACTTCTAACTATGGCTACACCTTC
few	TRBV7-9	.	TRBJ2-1	CASSPLDSEQFF	TGTGCCAGCAGCCCCTTGGACAGCGAGCAGTTCTTC
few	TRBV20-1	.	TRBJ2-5	CSARRRGSQETQYF	TGCAGTGCTAGGCGTCGTGGTAGTCAAGAGACCCAGTACTTC
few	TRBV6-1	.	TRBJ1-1	CASTRDDYTEAFF	TGTGCCAGCACGCGGGACGATTACACTGAAGCTTTCTTT
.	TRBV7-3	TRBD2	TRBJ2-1	CASSLKGLAGGNEQFF	TGTGCCAGCAGCTTAAAGGGACTAGCGGGAGGCAATGAGCAGTTCTTC
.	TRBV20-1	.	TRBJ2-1	CSAPGYSRQFF	TGCAGTGCCCCTGGGTACTCTAGGCAGTTCTTC